This TCR beta chain was recovered during a study of blood T cell repertoires in COVID-19. Study as a whole: The study drew acute and convalescent COVID-19 samples from the United States, Italy and Spain. PBMCs, B-cell-depleted T cells, or T cells were the source of the cDNA or gDNA that made up the material.

TCRdb keeps only in-frame clones here, not all; method: immunoSEQ multiplex PCR. The sample records around 260,000 clones, approximately 90% being singletons. The germline V gene encodes CDR1 KGHDR and CDR2 SFDVKD. Between the trimmed V and J ends, which lost 4 bases and 1 base, there was a span of 7 bases. This CDR3 spans 14 amino acids. The sequence was collected from a woman younger than 45 with COVID-19, enrolled during active disease. The chain employs TRBV24-1 and TRBJ1-5; D is ambiguous. The sequencing input was peripheral blood. CDR3 nucleotide sequence: TGTGCCACCAGTGAACCGGGAAGCAATCAGCCCCAGCATTTT. Its protein product is CATSEPGSNQPQHF.